This T cell receptor (beta chain) was identified during a study of radiation and T cells in renal cell carcinoma. The wider study: Nephrectomy followed 15 Gy stereotactic body radiation by 4 weeks. Study-wide points: Baseline intratumoral clonotype presence is unknown without pretreatment biopsies. In blood, top tumor clones expanded by 2 weeks, shrinking by 4.

Regarding time point: baseline pretreatment blood. Specified treatment: 15 Gy SBRT to primary tumor, nephrectomy 4 weeks later. Blood was sampled at baseline, 2 weeks and 4 weeks after SBRT. Produced via immunoSEQ multiplex PCR; TCRdb's table is partial and in-frame only. This table has 110,000 to 150,000 clones, 70% to 90% appearing once. Turning to this clone: What it recognizes is unknown.

The germline V gene encodes CDR1 PRHDT and CDR2 FYEKMQ (reference sequence). The CDR3 spans 13 residues. V lost 5 bases and J lost 9, with 16 bases in between. This clonotype was sampled from a woman in her forties or fifties with renal cell carcinoma. V is TRBV13 and J is TRBJ2-5; D is tentatively TRBD1 or TRBD2 (5 bases each). The sample in question was blood, obtained from a patient whose treatment included radiotherapy and nephrectomy. The CDR3 DNA reads TGTGCCAGCAGCCCCGGGACCGCGATGTCCCAGTACTTC. It translates to CASSPGTAMSQYF.